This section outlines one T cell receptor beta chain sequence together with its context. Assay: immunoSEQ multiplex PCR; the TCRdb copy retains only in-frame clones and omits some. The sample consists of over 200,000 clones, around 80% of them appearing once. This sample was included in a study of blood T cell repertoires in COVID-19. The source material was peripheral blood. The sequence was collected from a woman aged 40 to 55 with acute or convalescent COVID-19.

CDR3 DNA: TGTGCCAGCAGCTCCCGGGACTCCTCTTCTTCTGGGGCCAACGTCCTGACTTTC. This encodes CASSSRDSSSSGANVLTF. The chain links TRBV7-2 to TRBJ2-6; D possibly corresponds to TRBD2 (6 bases). Germline CDR1 reads SGHTA; CDR2 reads FQGNSA. CDR3 length equals 18 residues. Trimming left V 4 bases short and J 1 base short, with 17 bases between.